What follows is one T cell receptor beta chain and its context. The data stem from a study of brain T cells in children with intractable seizures. Measured with immunoSEQ multiplex PCR; TCRdb has only the in-frame clones, and not every one. The repertoire holds 110,000 or so clones, with approximately 94% as singletons. The sequencing here drew on peripheral blood, taken at surgery. The receptor's source is a boy in the first two years of life with hemimegalencephaly and intractable seizures.

For the CDR3, the DNA is TGTGCCAGCAGTCCTTTTCCGACAGGGGGGAGGGAGCTGTTTTTT. It is translated as CASSPFPTGGRELFF. The chain employs TRBV28 and TRBJ2-2; 9 nucleotides align to TRBD1. The CDR3 has 15 residues. The germline V gene has CDR1 MDHEN and CDR2 SYDVKM. Unmatched junction bases numbered 10, after V lost 5 bases and J lost 9 bases.